This is a list of T cell receptor beta chains from one sample in a study of Ad26.COV2.S vaccination and SARS-CoV-2 variants. Only in-frame clones appear in the TCRdb table, and some are missing; sequencing was by immunoSEQ multiplex PCR. The sample has about 410,000 clones, about 91% seen once. This material consisted of peripheral blood, taken in a trial of Ad26.COV2.S vaccine versus placebo. These receptors were collected from a person between 18 and 60 years old who received the Ad26.COV2.S COVID-19 vaccine or a placebo. CDR3s include the opening cysteine and the closing phenylalanine or tryptophan. D genes are given only for firm matches. Rows may omit the clone size; those that give it use once, few, many or a size class.

NA	NA	TRBV28	TRBJ2-3	CASNDRSDTQYF	TGTGCCAGCAACGACAGGTCCGATACGCAGTATTTT
TRBD1	NA	TRBV7-3	TRBJ2-2	CASSRAGGTGELFF	TGTGCCAGCAGTCGAGCAGGGGGCACCGGGGAGCTGTTTTTT
TRBD2	NA	TRBV2	TRBJ2-1	CASSEDGTSGLNEQFF	TGTGCCAGCAGTGAAGACGGGACTAGCGGTCTCAATGAGCAGTTCTTC
NA	NA	TRBV5-1	TRBJ2-6	CASSPTGFSGANVLTF	TGCGCCAGCAGTCCTACAGGGTTTTCAGGGGCCAACGTCCTGACTTTC
NA	NA	TRBV6-1	TRBJ2-5	CASSEGGWSQETQYF	TGTGCCAGCAGTGAAGGGGGGTGGAGCCAAGAGACCCAGTACTTC
NA	NA	TRBV27	TRBJ2-5	CASSLWQETQYF	TGTGCCAGCAGTTTATGGCAAGAGACCCAGTACTTC
NA	many	TRBV19	TRBJ1-3	CASRATGFGNTIYF	TGTGCCAGTAGAGCTACGGGATTTGGAAACACCATATATTTT
NA	NA	TRBV6-5	TRBJ2-1	CASRFSGVYNEQFF	TGTGCCAGCAGGTTTTCGGGAGTCTACAATGAGCAGTTCTTC
NA	NA	TRBV24-1	TRBJ1-2	CATRDAVYGYTF	TGTGCCACCAGGGACGCGGTGTATGGCTACACCTTC
TRBD2	NA	TRBV10-3	TRBJ2-7	CAISGQAGGPRYHEQYF	TGTGCCATCAGTGGGCAAGCGGGAGGGCCAAGGTACCACGAGCAGTACTTC
TRBD1	NA	TRBV12-5	TRBJ2-2	CASGSGTGLGTGELFF	TGTGCTAGTGGTTCCGGGACAGGGTTGGGCACCGGGGAGCTGTTTTTT
NA	NA	TRBV11-2	TRBJ2-1	CASSFLPGQKYNEQFF	TGTGCCAGCAGCTTCCTCCCCGGACAGAAATACAATGAGCAGTTCTTC
TRBD1	NA	TRBV19	TRBJ2-6	CASGRTGSSGANVLTF	TGTGCCAGTGGCAGGACAGGGAGCTCTGGGGCCAACGTCCTGACTTTC
NA	few	TRBV2	TRBJ1-2	CASSYNRDYGYTF	TGTGCCAGCAGTTACAACAGGGACTATGGCTACACCTTC
TRBD1	NA	TRBV4-3	TRBJ2-3	CASSHGTGPDTQYF	TGCGCCAGCAGCCACGGGACAGGGCCCGATACGCAGTATTTT
TRBD2	NA	TRBV11-3	TRBJ2-1	CASSSSGSDYNEQFF	TGTGCCAGCAGCTCCAGCGGGAGCGACTACAATGAGCAGTTCTTC
NA	NA	TRBV3-1/TRBV3-2	TRBJ2-1	CASSQPGSNEQFF	TGTGCCAGCAGCCAGCCAGGGTCTAACGAGCAGTTCTTC
NA	NA	TRBV10-2	TRBJ1-1	CASSEKVANTEAFF	TGCGCCAGCAGTGAGAAGGTTGCGAACACTGAAGCTTTCTTT
TRBD2	NA	TRBV7-9	TRBJ2-3	CASGTSDTDTQYF	TGTGCCAGTGGGACTAGCGACACAGATACGCAGTATTTT
NA	NA	TRBV14	TRBJ1-1	CASSQYRAEAFF	TGTGCCAGCAGCCAGTACAGAGCTGAAGCTTTCTTT
NA	once	TRBV18	TRBJ2-1	CASSPPQDRHNEQFF	TGTGCCAGCTCACCACCCCAAGACAGACACAATGAGCAGTTCTTC
TRBD2	NA	TRBV11-3	TRBJ2-1	CASSFRTSGSNEQFF	TGTGCCAGCAGCTTTAGGACTAGCGGGAGCAATGAGCAGTTCTTC
TRBD1	once	TRBV7-2	TRBJ1-2	CASSPRGFYGYTF	TGTGCCAGCAGCCCCAGGGGGTTCTATGGCTACACCTTC
TRBD1	NA	TRBV2	TRBJ2-7	CASREQGADIYEQYF	TGTGCCAGCAGAGAACAGGGGGCGGATATCTACGAGCAGTACTTC
TRBD1	many	TRBV6-5	TRBJ2-7	CASSYFSPGQGGEQYF	TGTGCCAGCAGTTATTTTTCCCCGGGACAGGGTGGCGAGCAGTACTTC
NA	NA	TRBV30	TRBJ1-1	CAWTILEGYTEAFF	TGTGCCTGGACCATTTTGGAGGGGTACACTGAAGCTTTCTTT
TRBD2	NA	TRBV2	TRBJ2-1	CASRGTSGSVYNEQFF	TGTGCCAGCAGGGGGACTAGCGGGAGTGTCTATAATGAGCAGTTCTTC
NA	NA	TRBV9	TRBJ2-1	CASSAEPSSYNEQFF	TGTGCCAGCAGCGCCGAACCCAGCTCCTACAATGAGCAGTTCTTC
NA	NA	TRBV7-9	TRBJ2-2	CASTVGLGRGANTGELFF	TGTGCCAGCACCGTTGGTCTAGGCAGGGGCGCCAACACCGGGGAGCTGTTTTTT
NA	NA	TRBV7-2	TRBJ2-7	CASSLRGYEQYF	TGTGCCAGCAGCTTACGCGGCTACGAGCAGTACTTC
NA	NA	TRBV7-9	TRBJ1-1	CASSPSGVGTGGTEAFF	TGTGCCAGCAGCCCGTCGGGGGTAGGGACCGGGGGCACTGAAGCTTTCTTT
NA	NA	TRBV30	TRBJ1-3	CAWSPWDSMSSGNTIYF	TGTGCCTGGTCTCCATGGGACTCCATGAGCTCTGGAAACACCATATATTTT
NA	NA	TRBV30	TRBJ2-1	CAWGRGHEQFF	TGTGCCTGGGGCAGGGGTCATGAGCAGTTCTTC
TRBD1	NA	TRBV14	TRBJ1-1	CASSQEQGANTEAFF	TGTGCCAGCAGCCAGGAACAGGGGGCGAACACTGAAGCTTTCTTT
NA	NA	TRBV11-3	TRBJ2-5	CASSTSGHQETQYF	TGTGCCAGCAGCACATCAGGGCACCAAGAGACCCAGTACTTC